Presented here are 20 T cell receptor beta chains from one specimen sequenced in a study of vaccination effects on CD4 cells after COVID-19. TCRdb keeps only in-frame clones here, not all; method: immunoSEQ multiplex PCR. The profile shows fewer than 25,000 clones, about three quarters of them singletons. Their specific antigens are unknown. Ahead of sequencing, the ViraFEST assay grew antigen-specific CD4+ T cells using viral peptide pools. At the end of nine to ten days of culture, CD4+ T cells were isolated. The specimen comprised CD4+ T cells from PBMCs cultured with HCoV-229E spike peptides, sampled before COVID-19 vaccination. The origin of the receptors is a human donor who received a COVID-19 vaccine.

A few counts support this clone. The chain carries TRBV2 and TRBJ2-1; 8 bases fit TRBD2. Germline CDR1 and CDR2: SNHLY and FYNNEI. V lost 3 bases to trimming and J lost 4 bases; unmatched junction nucleotides: 5. This CDR3 contains 15 residues. In nucleotides, the CDR3 is TGTGCCAGCAGTGACCAGCGGGGGAGTTACAATGAGCAGTTCTTC. Translation gives CASSDQRGSYNEQFF. Complete variable domain (other parts from reference TRBV2 and TRBJ2-1): EPEVTQTPSHQVTQMGQEVILRCVPISNHLYFYWYRQILGQKVEFLVSFYNNEISEKSEIFDDQFSVERPDGSNFTLKIRSTKLEDSAMYFCASSDQRGSYNEQFFGPGTRLTVL.

The chain carries TRBV2 and TRBJ1-2, with D perhaps matching TRBD1 (5 bases). V was trimmed by 6 bases and J by 8 bases, leaving 13 bases between them. CDR1 SNHLY and CDR2 FYNNEI come from the germline V gene. The CDR3 has 12 amino acids. CDR3 DNA: TGTGCCAGCAGCGTCCGGGGGAGCGGCTACACCTTC. Translation: CASSVRGSGYTF.

The chain combines TRBV4-1 with TRBJ2-7; TRBD2 aligns across 11 bases. The CDR3 extends over 16 amino acids. In germline, CDR1 is MGHRA, CDR2 YSYEKL. V dropped 0 bases and J dropped 1; count of bases not matched to a gene: 2. In DNA form, the CDR3 reads TGCGCCAGCAGCCAAGATTCTAGCGGGAGGTCCTACGAGCAGTACTTC. It is translated as CASSQDSSGRSYEQYF.

The rearrangement joins TRBV3-1 (or the pseudogene TRBV3-2) to TRBJ2-3, with 15 bases aligning to TRBD2. This CDR3 comprises 18 residues. Germline V gives CDR1 LGHDT, CDR2 YNNKEL (reference sequence). Unmatched junction bases numbered 3, after V lost 1 base and J lost 1 base. CDR3 nucleotide sequence: TGTGCCAGCAGCCAAGGGACTAGCGGGGGGGCCCGCACAGATACGCAGTATTTT. This translates into CASSQGTSGGARTDTQYF.

This CDR3 reads CASSLAAGTIYEQYF. The CDR3 region has the DNA TGCGCCAGCAGCTTGGCCGCAGGAACCATCTACGAGCAGTACTTC. The chain carries TRBV5-1 and TRBJ2-7; no reliable D call. Germline V gives CDR1 SGHRS, CDR2 YFSETQ. The CDR3 covers 15 residues. V lost 0 bases and J 3 bases, leaving 13 bases between the germline ends.

This clone was counted once. The CDR3 loop reads CASSFQGAEAFF. The CDR3 nucleotides read TGCGCCAGCAGCTTCCAGGGGGCTGAAGCTTTCTTT. The chain joins TRBV5-1 to TRBJ1-1, with 7 positions matching TRBD1. CDR3 length equals 12 residues. Germline CDR1 is SGHRS and CDR2 is YFSETQ. J was trimmed by 6 bases and V by 2 bases; bases with no gene match: 1.

This sequence joins TRBV6-5 and TRBJ2-1; D not certain. V gave up 8 bases and J gave up 5 bases, with 4 bases separating them. The germline V gene encodes CDR1 MNHEY and CDR2 SVGAGI. The CDR3 runs to 10 residues. DNA of the CDR3: TGTGCCAGCGCTAACAATGAGCAGTTCTTC. Amino acid sequence: CASANNEQFF.

V usage is TRBV13 and J usage is TRBJ2-1; possible D gene TRBD2, 6 bases. The CDR3 runs to 17 residues. The V gene's germline CDR1 is PRHDT and CDR2 FYEKMQ (reference sequence). The ends were cut back, 1 base at V and 5 bases at J, with 18 bases in the middle. CDR3 protein: CASSLDWVVGGDNEQFF. CDR3 DNA: TGTGCCAGCAGCTTAGATTGGGTAGTTGGCGGGGACAATGAGCAGTTCTTC.

The chain uses TRBV19 and TRBJ1-5; TRBD1 agrees at 8 bases. The CDR3 runs to 15 residues. V lost 5 bases to trimming and J lost 2 bases; unmatched junction nucleotides: 5. Germline V gene lookup returns CDR1 LNHDA and CDR2 SQIVND (reference sequence). The CDR3 loop is CASSDRGSGNQPQHF. The DNA for the CDR3 is TGTGCCAGTAGTGACAGGGGATCGGGCAATCAGCCCCAGCATTTT.

The J gene is TRBJ2-3, the V gene TRBV5-4; either TRBD1 or TRBD2 may fit D (6 bases each). This CDR3 is built from 15 residues. Germline V CDR1 and CDR2: SGHNT, YYREEE (reference sequence). V was clipped by 4 bases and J by 4 bases, with 16 bases between them. CDR3 loop: CASSPEGVRADTQYF. The CDR3 coding sequence is TGTGCCAGCAGCCCGGAGGGGGTTCGGGCAGATACGCAGTATTTT.

V gene TRBV2 combines with J gene TRBJ1-2, with TRBD1 matching over 9 bases. The CDR3 is made up of 14 amino acids. In germline, CDR1 is SNHLY, CDR2 FYNNEI. The V gene end was trimmed by 7 bases and the J gene end by 7 bases; junction bases not matched to a gene: 10. CDR3 in amino acids: CASTPGTGFSGYTF. In DNA form, the CDR3 reads TGTGCCAGCACCCCCGGGACAGGGTTCTCTGGCTACACCTTC.

The chain joins TRBV6-2 or TRBV6-3 to TRBJ2-3; 8 bases fit TRBD1. Per the germline V gene, CDR1 is MNHEY and CDR2 is SVGEGT. V lost 5 bases, J lost 5 bases, and 6 bases stayed unmatched. The CDR3 has 14 residues. The CDR3: CASSEDRVKDTQYF. CDR3 coding DNA: TGTGCCAGCAGTGAGGACAGGGTGAAAGATACGCAGTATTTT.

Here the CDR3 DNA reads TGTGCCAGCAGTTACTCTGGGGGGCCCGATAAACTGTTTTTT. Protein sequence: CASSYSGGPDKLFF. V and J are TRBV6-5 and TRBJ1-4, with a possible D match to TRBD1 (6 bases). Germline CDR1 is MNHEY and CDR2 is SVGAGI. The CDR3 has 14 residues. The V end lost 0 bases, the J end lost 11 bases, and 13 bases lay between the germline ends.

The J gene is TRBJ2-6, the V gene TRBV5-4, with D maybe TRBD2 (7 bases). Germline assignment: CDR1 SGHNT and CDR2 YYREEE (reference sequence). V lost 6 bases and J lost 0, with 10 bases in between. The length of the CDR3 is 15 residues. The CDR3 DNA follows: TGTGCCAGCAACCGGGGGGCCTCTGGGGCCAACGTCCTGACTTTC. Protein product: CASNRGASGANVLTF.

This clone was counted only a few times. CDR3 loop: CASSQAFVPDSGNTIYF. CDR3 coding DNA: TGCGCCAGCAGCCAGGCCTTTGTCCCCGACTCTGGAAACACCATATATTTT. This rearrangement joins TRBV4-1 to TRBJ1-3; no firm D call. The length of the CDR3 is 17 residues. The V gene's germline CDR1 is MGHRA and CDR2 YSYEKL. Trimming removed 3 bases from V and 0 bases from J, with 15 bases in between.

The chain has TRBV3-1 (or the pseudogene TRBV3-2) and TRBJ1-1; 8 bases agree with TRBD1. Per germline, CDR1 LGHDT and CDR2 YNNKEL (reference sequence). With V trimmed by 4 bases and J by 8 bases, 9 bases remained unmatched. The CDR3 is made up of 14 amino acids. The CDR3 DNA reads as TGTGCCAGCAGCCCCAATCGACAGGGGCGAGAAGCTTTCTTT. It yields the protein CASSPNRQGREAFF.

The chain employs TRBV6-5 and TRBJ1-2, with 7 positions matching TRBD1. The CDR3 contains 13 residues. J gave up 7 bases and V 9 bases, and 11 bases lay outside the gene matches. The germline V gene encodes CDR1 MNHEY and CDR2 SVGAGI. The CDR3 sequence is CASSPGGQLGYTF. CDR3 DNA: TGTGCCAGTTCACCAGGGGGACAGCTTGGCTACACCTTC.

The rearrangement links TRBV5-1 to TRBJ1-2; D is perhaps TRBD1 (6 bases). Looked up from germline, CDR1 is SGHRS and CDR2 is YFSETQ. V was pared by 4 bases and J by 2 bases, with 12 bases between. The CDR3 is 14 amino acids. CDR3 protein: CASSPQGLNYGYTF. Written as DNA, the CDR3 is TGCGCCAGCAGCCCACAGGGTCTGAACTATGGCTACACCTTC.

This clone showed up just once. The V call is TRBV29-1, the J call TRBJ2-5; D unclear. The CDR3 contains 12 residues. Germline-derived CDR1 and CDR2 are SQVTM and ANQGSEA. V was pared by 6 bases and J by 4 bases, with 12 bases between. Here the CDR3 DNA reads TGCAGCGTCGCTGTAGCAGCAGAGACCCAGTACTTC. This gives the protein CSVAVAAETQYF.

The V and J genes are TRBV7-9 and TRBJ2-3; D is possibly TRBD2 (6 bases). The CDR3 extends over 18 amino acids. CDR1 and CDR2 (germline): SEHNR, FQNEAQ (reference sequence). Trimming removed 5 bases at V and 3 bases at J, with 24 bases between. The CDR3 DNA reads TGTGCCAGCAGCCTAACGTTTGAGCGGGCGAGTTGGACAGATACGCAGTATTTT. It translates to CASSLTFERASWTDTQYF.